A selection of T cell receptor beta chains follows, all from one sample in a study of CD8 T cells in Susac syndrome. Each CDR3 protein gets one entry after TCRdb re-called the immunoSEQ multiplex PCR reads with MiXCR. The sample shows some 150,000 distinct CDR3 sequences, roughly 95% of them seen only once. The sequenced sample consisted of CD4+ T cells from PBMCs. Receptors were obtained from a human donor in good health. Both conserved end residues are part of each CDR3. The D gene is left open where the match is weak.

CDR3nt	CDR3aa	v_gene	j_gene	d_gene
TGCAGTGCTCAGACGGGGGGACATACGCAGTATTTT	CSAQTGGHTQYF	TRBV20-1	TRBJ2-3	TRBD2
TGTGCCAGCAGTTACTCGAAGGTAGGATCCCAGCATTTT	CASSYSKVGSQHF	TRBV6-5	TRBJ1-5	NA
TGCAGTGCTAGGCGGGACTCAAATCAGCCCCAGCATTTT	CSARRDSNQPQHF	TRBV20-1	TRBJ1-5	NA
TGCAGTGCTCTATACGAGGCAGGAACCTACGAGCAGTACTTC	CSALYEAGTYEQYF	TRBV20-1	TRBJ2-7	NA
TGTGCCATCAGCAGCGGGAGCGCAGATACGCAGTATTTT	CAISSGSADTQYF	TRBV10-3	TRBJ2-3	TRBD2
TGTGCCAGCAGCCCCGACACCTACATGAACACTGAAGCTTTCTTT	CASSPDTYMNTEAFF	TRBV7-9	TRBJ1-1	NA
TGTGCCAGCAGTTACTCGCAGGGATGGCGCTACGAGCAGTACTTC	CASSYSQGWRYEQYF	TRBV6-5	TRBJ2-7	NA
TGTGCCAGCAGCTTTTGGGTTCGGTACGAGCAGTACTTC	CASSFWVRYEQYF	TRBV7-2	TRBJ2-7	NA
TGTGCCAGCTCAAGGGACAGCCCGTCCTACGAGCAGTACTTC	CASSRDSPSYEQYF	TRBV18	TRBJ2-7	TRBD1
TGTGCCAGCAGCGTAGCTTTGAGGGGGCTGTACACTGAAGCTTTCTTT	CASSVALRGLYTEAFF	TRBV9	TRBJ1-1	TRBD1
TGTGCCAGCAGCCGTGGATGGGAATTGAGCTCCTACAATGAGCAGTTCTTC	CASSRGWELSSYNEQFF	TRBV7-2	TRBJ2-1	NA
TGTGCCAGCAGCTGGGGGAGGCAGGGCTACCACTATGGCTACACCTTC	CASSWGRQGYHYGYTF	TRBV5-6	TRBJ1-2	NA